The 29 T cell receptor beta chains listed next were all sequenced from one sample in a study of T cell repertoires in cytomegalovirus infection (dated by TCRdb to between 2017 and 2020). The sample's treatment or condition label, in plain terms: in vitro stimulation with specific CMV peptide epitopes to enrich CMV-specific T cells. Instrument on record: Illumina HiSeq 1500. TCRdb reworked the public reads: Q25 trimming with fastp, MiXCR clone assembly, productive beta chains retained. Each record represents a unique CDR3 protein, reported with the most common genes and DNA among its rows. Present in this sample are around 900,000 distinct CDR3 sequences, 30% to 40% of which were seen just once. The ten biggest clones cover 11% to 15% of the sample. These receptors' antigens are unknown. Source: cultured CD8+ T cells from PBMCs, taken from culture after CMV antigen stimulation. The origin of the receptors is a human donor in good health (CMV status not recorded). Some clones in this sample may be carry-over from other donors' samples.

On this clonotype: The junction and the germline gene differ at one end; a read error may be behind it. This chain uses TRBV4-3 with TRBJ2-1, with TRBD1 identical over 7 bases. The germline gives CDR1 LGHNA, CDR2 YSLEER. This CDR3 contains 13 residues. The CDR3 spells CASSLGTDGERFF. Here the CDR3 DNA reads TGCGCCAGCAGCCTCGGGACAGACGGTGAGCGGTTCTTC.

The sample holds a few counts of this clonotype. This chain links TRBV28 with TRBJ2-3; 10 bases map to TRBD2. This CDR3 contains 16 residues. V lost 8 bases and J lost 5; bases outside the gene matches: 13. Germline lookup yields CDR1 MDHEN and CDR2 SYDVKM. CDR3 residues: CASWNIGAGGRDTQYF. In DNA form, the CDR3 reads TGTGCCAGCTGGAACATCGGAGCGGGGGGGCGAGATACGCAGTATTTT.

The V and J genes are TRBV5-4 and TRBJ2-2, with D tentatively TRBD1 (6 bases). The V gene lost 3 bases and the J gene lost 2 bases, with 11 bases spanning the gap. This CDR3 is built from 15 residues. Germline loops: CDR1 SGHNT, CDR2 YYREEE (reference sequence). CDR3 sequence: CASSSRQVNTGELFF. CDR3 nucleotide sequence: TGTGCCAGCAGCTCCAGACAGGTTAACACCGGGGAGCTGTTTTTT.

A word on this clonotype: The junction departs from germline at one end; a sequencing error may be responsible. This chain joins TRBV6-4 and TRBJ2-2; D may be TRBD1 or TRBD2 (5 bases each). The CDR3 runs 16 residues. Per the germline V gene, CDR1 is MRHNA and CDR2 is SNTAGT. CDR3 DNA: TGTGCCAGCAGTTACTCAGTCGGGGCGAACGGGAGGGAGCTGTTTTTT. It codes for CASSYSVGANGRELFF.

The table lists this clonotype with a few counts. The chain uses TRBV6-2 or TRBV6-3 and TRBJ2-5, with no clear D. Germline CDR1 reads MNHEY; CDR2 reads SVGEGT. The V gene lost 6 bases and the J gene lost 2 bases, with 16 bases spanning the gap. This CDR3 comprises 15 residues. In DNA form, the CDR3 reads TGTGCCAGCAGCCCGTTGGACCTCCTGCAAGAGACCCAGTACTTC. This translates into CASSPLDLLQETQYF.

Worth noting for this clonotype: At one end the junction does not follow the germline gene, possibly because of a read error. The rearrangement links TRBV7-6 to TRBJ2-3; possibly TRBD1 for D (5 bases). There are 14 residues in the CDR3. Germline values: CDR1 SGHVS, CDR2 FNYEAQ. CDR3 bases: TGTGCCAGCAGCCGTTCGGCAGGGTGGGCAGATACGCAGTTT. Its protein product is CASSRSAGWADTQF. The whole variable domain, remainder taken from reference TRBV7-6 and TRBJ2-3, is GAGVSQSPRYKVTKRGQDVALRCDPISGHVSLYWYRQALGQGPEFLTYFNYEAQQDKSGLPNDRFSAERPEGSISTLTIQRTEQRDSAMYRCASSRSAGWADTQFGPGTRLTVL.

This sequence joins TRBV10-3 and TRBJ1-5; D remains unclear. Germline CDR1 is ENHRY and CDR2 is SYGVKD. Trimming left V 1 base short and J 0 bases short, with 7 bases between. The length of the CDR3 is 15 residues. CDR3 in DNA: TGTGCCATCAGTGAGTTCAGGTATAGCAATCAGCCCCAGCATTTT. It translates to CAISEFRYSNQPQHF.

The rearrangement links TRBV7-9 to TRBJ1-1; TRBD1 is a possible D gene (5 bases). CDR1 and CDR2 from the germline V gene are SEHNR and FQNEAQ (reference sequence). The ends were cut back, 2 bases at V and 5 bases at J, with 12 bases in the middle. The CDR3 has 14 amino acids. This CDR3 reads CASSLPGAITEAFF. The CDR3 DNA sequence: TGTGCCAGCAGCTTACCCGGGGCCATAACTGAAGCTTTCTTT. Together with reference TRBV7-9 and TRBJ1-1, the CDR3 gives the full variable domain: DTGVSQNPRHKITKRGQNVTFRCDPISEHNRLYWYRQTLGQGPEFLTYFQNEAQLEKSRLLSDRFSAERPKGSFSTLEIQRTEQGDSAMYLCASSLPGAITEAFFGQGTRLTVV.

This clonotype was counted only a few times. CDR3 nucleotide sequence: TGTGCCAGCAGCTTGGCAGAGTTCTCCTACGAGCAGTACGTC. This encodes CASSLAEFSYEQYV. The rearrangement joins TRBV7-8 to TRBJ2-7, with no clear D. The CDR3 is 14 residues long. V lost 3 bases and J lost 0, with 9 bases in between. CDR1 and CDR2 from the germline V gene are SGHVS and FQNEAQ.

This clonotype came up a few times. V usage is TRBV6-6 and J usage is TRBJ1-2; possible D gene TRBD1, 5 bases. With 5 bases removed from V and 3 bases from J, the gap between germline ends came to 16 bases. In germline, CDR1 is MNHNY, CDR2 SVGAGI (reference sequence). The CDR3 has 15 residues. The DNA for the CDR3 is TGTGCCAGCAGTCAAACCGGACATACTTACTATGGCTACACCTTC. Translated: CASSQTGHTYYGYTF.

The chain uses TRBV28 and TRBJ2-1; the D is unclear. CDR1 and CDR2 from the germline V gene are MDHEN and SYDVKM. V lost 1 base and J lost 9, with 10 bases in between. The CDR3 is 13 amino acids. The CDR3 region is CASSLSVISEQFF. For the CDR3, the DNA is TGTGCCAGCAGTTTATCGGTAATCAGTGAGCAGTTCTTC.

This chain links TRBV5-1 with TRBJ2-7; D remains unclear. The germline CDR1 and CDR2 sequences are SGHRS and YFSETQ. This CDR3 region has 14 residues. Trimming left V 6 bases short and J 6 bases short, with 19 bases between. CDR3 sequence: CASKSDATNREQYF. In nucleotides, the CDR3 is TGCGCCAGCAAGAGCGACGCGACCAATCGCGAGCAGTACTTC.

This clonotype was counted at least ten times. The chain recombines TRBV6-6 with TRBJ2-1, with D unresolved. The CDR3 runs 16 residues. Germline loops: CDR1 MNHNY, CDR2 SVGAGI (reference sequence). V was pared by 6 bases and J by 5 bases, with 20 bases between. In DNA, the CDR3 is TGTGCCAGCAGCGCCTACGGGTTAGGCCCCAACAATGAGCAGTTCTTC. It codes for CASSAYGLGPNNEQFF.

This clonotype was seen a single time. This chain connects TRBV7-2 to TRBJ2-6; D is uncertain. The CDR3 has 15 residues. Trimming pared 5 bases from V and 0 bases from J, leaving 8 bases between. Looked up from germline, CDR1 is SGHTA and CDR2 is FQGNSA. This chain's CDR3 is CASSMGDSGANVLTF. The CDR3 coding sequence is TGTGCCAGCAGCATGGGCGACTCTGGGGCCAACGTCCTGACTTTC.

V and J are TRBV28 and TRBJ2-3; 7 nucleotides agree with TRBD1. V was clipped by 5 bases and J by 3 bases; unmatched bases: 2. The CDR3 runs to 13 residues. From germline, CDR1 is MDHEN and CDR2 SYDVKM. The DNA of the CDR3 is TGTGCCAGCAGTATACAGGGGACAGATACGCAGTATTTT. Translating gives CASSIQGTDTQYF.

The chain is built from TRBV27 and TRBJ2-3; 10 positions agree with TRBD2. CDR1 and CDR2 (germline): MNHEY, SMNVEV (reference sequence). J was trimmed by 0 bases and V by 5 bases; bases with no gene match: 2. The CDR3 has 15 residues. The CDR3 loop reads CASSTLAGSTDTQYF. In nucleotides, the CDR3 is TGTGCCAGCAGTACACTAGCGGGGAGCACAGATACGCAGTATTTT.

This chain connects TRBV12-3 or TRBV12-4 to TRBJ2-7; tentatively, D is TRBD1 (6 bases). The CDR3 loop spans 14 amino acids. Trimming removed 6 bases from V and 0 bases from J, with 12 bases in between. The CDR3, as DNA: TGTGCCAGCAGCCGGGACACAAGCTCCTACGAGCAGTACTTC. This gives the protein CASSRDTSSYEQYF.

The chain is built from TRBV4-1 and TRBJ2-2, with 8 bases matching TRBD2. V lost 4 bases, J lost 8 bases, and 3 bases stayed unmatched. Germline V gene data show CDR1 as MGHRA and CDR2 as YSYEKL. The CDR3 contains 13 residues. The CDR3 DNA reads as TGCGCCAGCAGCCGCCGCGGGGGGGGGGAGCTGTTTTTT. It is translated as CASSRRGGGELFF.

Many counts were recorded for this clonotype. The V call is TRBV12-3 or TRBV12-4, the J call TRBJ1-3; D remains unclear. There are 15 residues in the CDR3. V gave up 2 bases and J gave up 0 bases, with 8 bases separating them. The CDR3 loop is CASSLRLLSGNTIYF. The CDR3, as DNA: TGTGCCAGCAGTTTACGGCTGCTCTCTGGAAACACCATATATTTT.

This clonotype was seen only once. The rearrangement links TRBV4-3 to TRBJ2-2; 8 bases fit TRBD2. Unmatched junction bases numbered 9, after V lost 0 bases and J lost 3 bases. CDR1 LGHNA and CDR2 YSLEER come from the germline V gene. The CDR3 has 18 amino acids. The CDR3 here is CASSQDLASGGDTGELFF. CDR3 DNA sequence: TGCGCCAGCAGCCAAGATCTCGCGAGCGGGGGCGACACCGGGGAGCTGTTTTTT.

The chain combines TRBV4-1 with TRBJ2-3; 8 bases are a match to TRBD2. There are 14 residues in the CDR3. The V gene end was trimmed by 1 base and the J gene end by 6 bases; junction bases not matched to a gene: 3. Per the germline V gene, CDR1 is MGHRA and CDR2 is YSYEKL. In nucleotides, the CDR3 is TGCGCCAGCAGCCAAGCGGGGGGGCTGGATACGCAGTATTTT. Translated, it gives CASSQAGGLDTQYF.

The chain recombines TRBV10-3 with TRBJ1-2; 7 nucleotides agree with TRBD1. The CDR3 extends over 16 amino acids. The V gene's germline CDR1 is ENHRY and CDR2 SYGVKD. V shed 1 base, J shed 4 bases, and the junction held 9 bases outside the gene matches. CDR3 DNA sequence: TGTGCCATCAGTGAGTTACTGGACAGGAACGTCTATGGCTACACCTTC. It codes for CAISELLDRNVYGYTF.

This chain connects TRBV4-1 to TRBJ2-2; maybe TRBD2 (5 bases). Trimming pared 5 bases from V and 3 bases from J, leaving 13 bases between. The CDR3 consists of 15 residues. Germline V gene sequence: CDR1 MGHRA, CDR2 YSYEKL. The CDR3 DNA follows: TGCGCCAGCAGCGAATGGGGTAGCGACACCGGGGAGCTGTTTTTT. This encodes CASSEWGSDTGELFF.

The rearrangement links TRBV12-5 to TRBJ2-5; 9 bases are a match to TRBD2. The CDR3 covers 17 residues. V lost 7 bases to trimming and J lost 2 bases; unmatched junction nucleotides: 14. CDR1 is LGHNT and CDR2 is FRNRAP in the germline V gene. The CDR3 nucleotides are TGTGCTAGTGCCCCGGGGGTAGCGGGGGAGGCACAAGAGACCCAGTACTTC. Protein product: CASAPGVAGEAQETQYF. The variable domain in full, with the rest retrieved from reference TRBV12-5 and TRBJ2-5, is DARVTQTPRHKVTEMGQEVTMRCQPILGHNTVFWYRQTMMQGLELLAYFRNRAPLDDSGMPKDRFSAEMPDATLATLKIQPSEPRDSAVYFCASAPGVAGEAQETQYFGPGTRLLVL.

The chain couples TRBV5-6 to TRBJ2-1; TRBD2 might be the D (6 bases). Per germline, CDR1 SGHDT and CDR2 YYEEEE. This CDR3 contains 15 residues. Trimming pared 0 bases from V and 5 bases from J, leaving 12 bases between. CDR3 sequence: CASSLGAGPHNEQFF. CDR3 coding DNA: TGTGCCAGCAGCTTGGGCGCGGGGCCACACAATGAGCAGTTCTTC.

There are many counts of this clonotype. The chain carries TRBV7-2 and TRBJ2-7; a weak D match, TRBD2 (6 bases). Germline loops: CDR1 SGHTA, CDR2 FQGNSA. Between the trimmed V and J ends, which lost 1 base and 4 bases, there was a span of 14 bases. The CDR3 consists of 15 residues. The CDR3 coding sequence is TGTGCCAGCAGCTTAGAACTAGCCCCCGGATACGAGCAGTACGTC. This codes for CASSLELAPGYEQYV.

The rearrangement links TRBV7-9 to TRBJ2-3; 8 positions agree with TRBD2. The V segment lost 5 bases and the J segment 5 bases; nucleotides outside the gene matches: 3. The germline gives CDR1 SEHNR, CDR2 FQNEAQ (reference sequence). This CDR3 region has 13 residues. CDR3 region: CASSAGTRDTQYF. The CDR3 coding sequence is TGTGCCAGCAGCGCCGGGACTAGAGATACGCAGTATTTT. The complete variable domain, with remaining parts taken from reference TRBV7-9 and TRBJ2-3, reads DTGVSQNPRHKITKRGQNVTFRCDPISEHNRLYWYRQTLGQGPEFLTYFQNEAQLEKSRLLSDRFSAERPKGSFSTLEIQRTEQGDSAMYLCASSAGTRDTQYFGPGTRLTVL.

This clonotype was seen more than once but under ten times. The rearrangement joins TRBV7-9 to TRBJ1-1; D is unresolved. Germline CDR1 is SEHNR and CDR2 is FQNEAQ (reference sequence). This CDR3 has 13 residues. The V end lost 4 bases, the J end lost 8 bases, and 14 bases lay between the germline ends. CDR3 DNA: TGTGCCAGCAGCTCCCCTCATGGCAGAGAAGCTTTCTTT. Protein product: CASSSPHGREAFF.

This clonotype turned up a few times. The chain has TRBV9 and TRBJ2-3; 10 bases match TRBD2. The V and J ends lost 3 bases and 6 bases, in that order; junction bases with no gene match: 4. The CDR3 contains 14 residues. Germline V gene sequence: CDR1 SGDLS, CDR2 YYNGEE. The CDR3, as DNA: TGTGCCAGCAGCGCCACTAGCGGGGCGGATACGCAGTATTTT. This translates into CASSATSGADTQYF.